This T cell receptor beta chain was sequenced in a study of glioma-infiltrating T cells after dendritic cell vaccination (TCRdb year 2016). Looking at the study overall: A cohort of 15 glioblastoma patients from Phase I and II dendritic cell vaccination trials was included, of whom 9 were newly diagnosed and 6 had recurrent disease. Between the early 2000s and the early 2010s, patients were given autologous tumor lysate-pulsed dendritic cell vaccination. The vaccine consisted of monocyte-derived dendritic cells cultured less than eight days with IL-4 and GM-CSF, then pulsed overnight with autologous tumor lysate. Three intradermal dendritic cell vaccine injections were administered to patients at biweekly intervals in the arm below the axilla. In glioblastoma patients vaccinated with dendritic cells, deep sequencing of TCR beta CDR3 regions served to measure tumor-infiltrating lymphocyte content and to compare repertoires between tumor and blood. Survival after dendritic cell vaccination was correlated with TCR sequencing metrics, including TIL content and tumor-blood repertoire overlap.

A remark on this clone: Its antigen remains unidentified. There are no base qualities to consult, and no much larger clone falls within one base.

Patients were selected on the basis of adequate residual fresh-frozen tumor tissue and more than two years of available survival data. An isocitrate dehydrogenase mutation was not carried by any of the glioblastoma patients, although molecular status was otherwise variable. PBMC were collected before vaccination, two weeks after the third vaccination, and at tumor progression if tumor progression occurred. The Qiagen DNeasy Blood extraction Kit was used to extract genomic DNA. TCRB CDR3 regions were amplified from 1.5 to 2.5 ug genomic DNA, or all available DNA if less, using the immunoSEQ assay. The multiplex PCR relied on 60 forward primers for TCR V beta segments and 13 reverse primers for J beta segments. To estimate the number of reads per starting template, synthetic control templates were added to each sample at limiting dilution. Reads of 87 bp were generated by sequencing on the Illumina HiSeq System. The source study handled its data this way. PCR and sequencing errors were removed by merging closely related sequences with a nearest neighbor algorithm. TCR overlap was measured as the percentage of unique tumor TCR beta sequences also present in the same patient's peripheral blood. The table comes from immuneACCESS by way of TCRdb, which keeps in-frame sequences with V and J called. Part of the clones is missing from these tables; in studies checked, under half for an unresolved V gene and the rest for unknown reasons. V, J and clone size were drawn from that table, and D and trimming were deduced from the DNA. The sample profile shows 93,000 or so clones; 75% to 85% of them were found once. Roughly 12% of the sample is held by the ten biggest clonotypes.

The germline V gene encodes CDR1 SEHNR and CDR2 FQNEAQ (reference sequence). A distance of 21 bases separates the germline ends of V and J, which lose 5 bases and 7 bases respectively. From its cysteine to its phenylalanine, the CDR3 spans 16 amino acids. Solely the CDR3 DNA is kept, with 48 bases framed from the first base. Results and caveats for the whole study, not just this receptor: The response model built on TCR overlap across three groups was characterized as speculative, with prospective validation still needed. No direct relationship between TCR clonality and survival was found, suggesting a diverse polyclonal response may matter. The cohort was small and heterogeneous, and full blood and tumor sets were available for few patients, with initial-recurrent tumor pairs available for even fewer patients. After dendritic cell vaccination, a higher estimated pretreatment TIL content predicted longer time to progression and overall survival.

The TCR comes from a human donor with glioblastoma. Specimen: blood, collected before dendritic cell vaccination. In this chain, TRBV7-9 is recombined with TRBJ1-5; TRBD1 could be the D gene, as 5 bases match. The CDR3 is CASSTTDGGIEQPQHF. The sequenced DNA: TGTGCCAGCAGCACTACCGACGGGGGAATCGAGCAGCCCCAGCATTTT. The CDR3 plus the reference TRBV7-9 and TRBJ1-5 genes for the other parts give the full variable domain: DTGVSQNPRHKITKRGQNVTFRCDPISEHNRLYWYRQTLGQGPEFLTYFQNEAQLEKSRLLSDRFSAERPKGSFSTLEIQRTEQGDSAMYLCASSTTDGGIEQPQHFGDGTRLSIL.